This T cell receptor (beta chain) was sequenced for a study of spatial heterogeneity in lung cancer. This CDR3 has 15 residues. The germline gives CDR1 MNHEY, CDR2 SVGAGI. The ends were cut back, 0 bases at V and 8 bases at J, with 11 bases in the middle. Indicated time point: sample taken at primary tumor resection. The donors comprised about 70 untreated early-stage non-small cell lung cancer patients. Sequencing covered unsorted whole RNA taken from tumor, nontumor lung or frozen PBMC. TCRdb reanalysed the 5' RACE reads using MiXCR and keeps one entry per CDR3 protein. The data hold 35,000 to 55,000 distinct CDR3 sequences, with about 6.8% observed a single time. This clonotype was found many times.

The rearrangement uses TRBV6-5 and TRBJ1-6; no clear D. The sample consisted of PBMCs, taken at surgery. This clonotype was sampled from a female donor with early-stage non-small cell lung cancer. The CDR3 DNA reads as TGTGCCAGCAGTTACTCGGTAACCGCGGATTCACCCCTCCACTTT. Protein: CASSYSVTADSPLHF.